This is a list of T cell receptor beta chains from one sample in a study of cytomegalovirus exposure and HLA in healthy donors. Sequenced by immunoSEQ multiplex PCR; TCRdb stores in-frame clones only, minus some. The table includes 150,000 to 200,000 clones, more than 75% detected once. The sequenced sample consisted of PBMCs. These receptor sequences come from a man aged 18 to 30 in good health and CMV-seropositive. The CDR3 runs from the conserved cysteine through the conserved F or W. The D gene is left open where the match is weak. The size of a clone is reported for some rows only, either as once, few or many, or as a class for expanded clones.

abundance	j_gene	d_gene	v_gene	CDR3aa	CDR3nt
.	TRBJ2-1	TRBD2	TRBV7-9	CSSSLGTSGGAYNEQFF	TGTTCCAGCAGCCTTGGGACTAGCGGGGGGGCCTACAATGAGCAGTTCTTC
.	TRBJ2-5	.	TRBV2	CASSGEGVYQETQYF	TGTGCCAGCAGTGGTGAGGGGGTGTACCAAGAGACCCAGTACTTC
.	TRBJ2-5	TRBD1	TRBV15	CATSRDSGGGKTQYF	TGTGCCACCAGCAGAGACTCAGGGGGCGGGAAGACCCAGTACTTC
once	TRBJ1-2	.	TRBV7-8	CASSLGTSYGYTF	TGTGCCAGCAGCTTAGGGACATCCTATGGCTACACCTTC
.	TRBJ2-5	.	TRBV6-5	CASSPGPGGTQYF	TGTGCCAGCAGTCCCGGACCCGGAGGGACCCAGTACTTC
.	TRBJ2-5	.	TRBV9	CASSVAPGHGETQYF	TGTGCCAGCAGCGTAGCCCCCGGCCACGGGGAGACCCAGTACTTC
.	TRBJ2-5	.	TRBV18	CASSKDSPPGETQYF	TGTGCCAGCTCCAAGGACAGTCCTCCCGGCGAGACCCAGTACTTC
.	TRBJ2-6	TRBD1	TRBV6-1	CASSGSRGQVTGANVLTF	TGTGCCAGCAGTGGATCCAGGGGGCAAGTGACTGGGGCCAACGTCCTGACTTTC
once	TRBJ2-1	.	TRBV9	CASSRINNEQFF	TGTGCCAGCAGCCGTATTAACAATGAGCAGTTCTTC
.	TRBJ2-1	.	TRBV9	CASSIRQASSYNEQFF	TGTGCCAGCAGCATCAGACAGGCGAGCTCCTACAATGAGCAGTTCTTC
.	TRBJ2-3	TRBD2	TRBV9	CASSVIAGDTDTQYF	TGTGCCAGCAGCGTTATAGCGGGGGACACAGATACGCAGTATTTT
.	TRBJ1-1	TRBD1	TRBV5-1	CASSFTDRGQAEAFF	TGCGCCAGCAGCTTTACCGACAGGGGGCAGGCTGAAGCTTTCTTT
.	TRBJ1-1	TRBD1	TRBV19	CASGTANTEAFF	TGTGCCAGCGGGACAGCCAACACTGAAGCTTTCTTT
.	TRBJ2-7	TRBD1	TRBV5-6	CASSLGDRAHEQYF	TGTGCCAGCAGCTTGGGGGACAGGGCCCACGAGCAGTACTTC
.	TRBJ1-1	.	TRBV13	CASSLLSGTEAFF	TGTGCCAGCAGCTTACTTTCAGGGACTGAAGCTTTCTTT
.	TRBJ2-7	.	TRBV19	CATRSTGERVYEQYF	TGTGCCACGAGATCGACAGGCGAAAGGGTCTACGAGCAGTACTTC
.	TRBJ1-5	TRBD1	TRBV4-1	CASSQERQGQFPQHF	TGCGCCAGCAGCCAAGAAAGACAGGGACAGTTTCCCCAGCATTTT
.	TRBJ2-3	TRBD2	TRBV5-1	CASNEASGDTDTQYF	TGCGCCAGCAACGAGGCTAGCGGGGACACAGATACGCAGTATTTT
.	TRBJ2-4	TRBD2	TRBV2	CASSDGGALAKNIQYF	TGTGCCAGCAGTGACGGGGGGGCCTTAGCCAAAAACATTCAGTACTTC
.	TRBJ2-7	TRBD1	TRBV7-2	CASSFGTGYYEQYF	TGTGCCAGCAGCTTCGGGACAGGGTACTACGAGCAGTACTTC
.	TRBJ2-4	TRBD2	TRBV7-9	CASSLSAGASKNIQYF	TGTGCCAGCAGCTTATCAGCGGGGGCTTCCAAAAACATTCAGTACTTC
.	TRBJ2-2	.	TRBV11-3	CASSLGGITGELFF	TGTGCCAGCAGCCTCGGCGGGATCACCGGGGAGCTGTTTTTT
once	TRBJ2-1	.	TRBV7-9	CASSLVEVSYNEQFF	TGTGCCAGCAGCTTAGTTGAGGTCTCCTACAATGAGCAGTTCTTC
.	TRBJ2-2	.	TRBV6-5	CASSLRGSGGELFF	TGTGCCAGCAGTTTACGGGGGTCGGGGGGGGAGCTGTTTTTT
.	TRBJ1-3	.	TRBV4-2	CASSQEGGAAGNTIYF	TGTGCCAGCAGCCAAGAAGGGGGGGCTGCTGGAAACACCATATATTTT
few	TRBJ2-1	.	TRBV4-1	CASSPGGTGKYNEQFF	TGCGCCAGCAGCCCGGGGGGGACAGGGAAATACAATGAGCAGTTCTTC
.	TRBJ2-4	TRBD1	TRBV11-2	CASSPRDRWLNSQYF	TGTGCCAGCAGCCCCCGGGACAGATGGTTAAACAGTCAGTACTTC
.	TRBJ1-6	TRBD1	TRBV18	CASSAGTDNSPLHF	TGTGCCAGCTCAGCCGGGACAGATAATTCACCCCTCCACTTT
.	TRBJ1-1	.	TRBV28	CANPHGMNTEAFF	TGTGCCAATCCCCATGGCATGAACACTGAAGCTTTCTTT
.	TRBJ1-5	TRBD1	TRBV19	CASRTGNQPQHF	TGTGCCAGCCGGACAGGGAATCAGCCCCAGCATTTT
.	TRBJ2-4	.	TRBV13	CASSPRGGQAKNIQYF	TGTGCCAGCAGCCCAAGGGGGGGCCAAGCCAAAAACATTCAGTACTTC
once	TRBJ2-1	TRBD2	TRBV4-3	CASSQELAGGRGEQFF	TGCGCCAGCAGCCAAGAACTAGCGGGGGGTCGAGGTGAGCAGTTCTTC
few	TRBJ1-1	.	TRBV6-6	CASSYGQMNTEAFF	TGTGCCAGCAGTTACGGACAGATGAACACTGAAGCTTTCTTT
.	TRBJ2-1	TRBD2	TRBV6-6	CASRDGGGLYNEQFF	TGTGCCAGCAGGGACGGCGGGGGGCTGTACAATGAGCAGTTCTTC
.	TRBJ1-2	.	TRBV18	CASSPSTGKGDGYTF	TGTGCCAGCTCACCCTCAACAGGGAAGGGAGATGGCTACACCTTC
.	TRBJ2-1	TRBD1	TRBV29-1	CSAAGQGNVDEQFF	TGCAGCGCCGCGGGACAGGGGAACGTAGATGAGCAGTTCTTC
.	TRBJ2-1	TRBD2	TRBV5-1	CASRRAGESYNEQFF	TGCGCCAGCAGAAGGGCGGGGGAATCCTACAATGAGCAGTTCTTC
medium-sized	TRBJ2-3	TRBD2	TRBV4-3	CASSQEAGGFTDTQYF	TGCGCCAGCAGCCAAGAAGCGGGGGGGTTCACAGATACGCAGTATTTT
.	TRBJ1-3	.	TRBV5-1	CASSLGWAGANSGNTIYF	TGCGCCAGCAGCTTGGGGTGGGCAGGCGCTAACTCTGGAAACACCATATATTTT
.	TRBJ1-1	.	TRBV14	CASSQVERDSVVRFF	TGTGCCAGCAGCCAAGTTGAGCGGGACTCCGTTGTTCGGTTCTTT
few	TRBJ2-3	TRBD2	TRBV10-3	CATLAGFTDTQYF	TGTGCCACCTTAGCGGGGTTCACAGATACGCAGTATTTT
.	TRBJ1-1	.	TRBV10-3	CAISESFGVQPAFF	TGTGCCATCAGTGAGTCATTCGGGGTACAGCCAGCTTTCTTT
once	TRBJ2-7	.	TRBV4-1	CASSQGLQTVVYEQYF	TGCGCCAGCAGCCAAGGATTACAGACCGTCGTCTACGAGCAGTACTTC
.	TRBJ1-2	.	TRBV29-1	CSSYPDGGYGYTF	TGCAGCTCTTACCCGGACGGAGGCTATGGCTACACCTTC
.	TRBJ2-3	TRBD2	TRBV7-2	CASSLRGLAGSTDTQYF	TGTGCCAGCAGCTTACGGGGACTAGCGGGAAGCACAGATACGCAGTATTTT
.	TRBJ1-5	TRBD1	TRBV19	CATGGQGNQPQHF	TGTGCCACCGGCGGACAGGGGAATCAGCCCCAGCATTTT
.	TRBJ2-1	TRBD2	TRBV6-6	CASSPLAASYNEQFF	TGTGCCAGCAGTCCACTAGCGGCGTCCTACAATGAGCAGTTCTTC
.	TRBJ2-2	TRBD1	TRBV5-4	CASRGGGTGSTGELFF	TGTGCCAGCAGGGGGGGAGGGACAGGGTCCACCGGGGAGCTGTTTTTT
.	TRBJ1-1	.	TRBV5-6	CASSLMRSVTEAFF	TGTGCCAGCAGCTTGATGAGGAGCGTCACTGAAGCTTTCTTT
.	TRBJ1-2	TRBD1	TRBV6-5	CASSRTGTSNYGYTF	TGTGCCAGCAGCCGGACAGGCACATCGAACTATGGCTACACCTTC
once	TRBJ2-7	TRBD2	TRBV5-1	CASSLQTSSDEQYF	TGCGCCAGCAGCTTACAGACTAGCAGCGACGAGCAGTACTTC
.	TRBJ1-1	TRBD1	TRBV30	CAWSGQGGTEAFF	TGTGCCTGGAGCGGACAGGGGGGCACTGAAGCTTTCTTT